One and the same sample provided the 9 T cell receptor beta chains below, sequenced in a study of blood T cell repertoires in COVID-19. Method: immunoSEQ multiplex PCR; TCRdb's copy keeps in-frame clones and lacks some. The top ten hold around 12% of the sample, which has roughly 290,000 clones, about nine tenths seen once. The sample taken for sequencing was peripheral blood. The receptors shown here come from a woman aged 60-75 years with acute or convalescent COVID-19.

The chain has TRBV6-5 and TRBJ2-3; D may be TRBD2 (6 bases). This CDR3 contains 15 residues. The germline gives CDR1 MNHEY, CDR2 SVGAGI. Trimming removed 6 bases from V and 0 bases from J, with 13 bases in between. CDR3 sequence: CASRISGLSTDTQYF. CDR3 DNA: TGTGCCAGCAGGATTAGCGGACTCAGCACAGATACGCAGTATTTT.

Written as DNA, the CDR3 is TGTGCCAGCAGCGTGAGGACTAGCGGCTCCTACAATGAGCAGTTCTTC. It codes for CASSVRTSGSYNEQFF. V gene TRBV9 combines with J gene TRBJ2-1; TRBD2 matches at 10 bases. With V trimmed by 2 bases and J by 0 bases, 2 bases remained unmatched. Germline lookup yields CDR1 SGDLS and CDR2 YYNGEE. CDR3 length: 16 residues. The complete variable domain, with remaining parts taken from reference TRBV9 and TRBJ2-1, reads DSGVTQTPKHLITATGQRVTLRCSPRSGDLSVYWYQQSLDQGLQFLIQYYNGEERAKGNILERFSAQQFPDLHSELNLSSLELGDSALYFCASSVRTSGSYNEQFFGPGTRLTVL.

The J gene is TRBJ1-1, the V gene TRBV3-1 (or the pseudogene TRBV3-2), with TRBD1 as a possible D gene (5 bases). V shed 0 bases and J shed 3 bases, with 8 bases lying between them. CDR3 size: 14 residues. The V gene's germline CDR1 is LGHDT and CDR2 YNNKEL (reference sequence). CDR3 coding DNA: TGTGCCAGCAGCCAAGAGGGGACTCACACTGAAGCTTTCTTT. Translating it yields CASSQEGTHTEAFF.

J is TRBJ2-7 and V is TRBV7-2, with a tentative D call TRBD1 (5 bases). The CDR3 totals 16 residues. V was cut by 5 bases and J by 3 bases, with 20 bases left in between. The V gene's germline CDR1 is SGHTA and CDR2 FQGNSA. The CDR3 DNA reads TGTGCCAGCAGCCTGGCCAGGTTGGCGGACATCTACGAGCAGTACTTC. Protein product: CASSLARLADIYEQYF.

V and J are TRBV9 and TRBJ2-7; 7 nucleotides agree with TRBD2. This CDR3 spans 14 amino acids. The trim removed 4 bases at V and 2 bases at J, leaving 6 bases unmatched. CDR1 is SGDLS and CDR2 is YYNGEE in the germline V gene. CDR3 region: CASSPTGTTYEQYF. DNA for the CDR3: TGTGCCAGCAGCCCAACCGGGACTACCTACGAGCAGTACTTC.

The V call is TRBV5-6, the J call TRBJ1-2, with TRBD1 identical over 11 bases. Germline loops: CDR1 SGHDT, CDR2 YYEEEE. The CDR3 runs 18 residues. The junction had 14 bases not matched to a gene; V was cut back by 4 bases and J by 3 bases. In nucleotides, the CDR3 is TGTGCCAGCAGCCAGTCCCGGGACAGGGGGTACCCGGACTATGGCTACACCTTC. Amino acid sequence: CASSQSRDRGYPDYGYTF. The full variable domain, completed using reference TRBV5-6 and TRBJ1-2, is DAGVTQSPTHLIKTRGQQVTLRCSPKSGHDTVSWYQQALGQGPQFIFQYYEEEERQRGNFPDRFSGHQFPNYSSELNVNALLLGDSALYLCASSQSRDRGYPDYGYTFGSGTRLTVV.

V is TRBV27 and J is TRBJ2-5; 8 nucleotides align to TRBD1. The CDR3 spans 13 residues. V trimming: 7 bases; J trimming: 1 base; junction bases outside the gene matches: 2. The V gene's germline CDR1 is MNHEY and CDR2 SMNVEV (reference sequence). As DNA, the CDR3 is TGTGCCAGCAAGACAGGGGTCCAAGAGACCCAGTACTTC. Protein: CASKTGVQETQYF.

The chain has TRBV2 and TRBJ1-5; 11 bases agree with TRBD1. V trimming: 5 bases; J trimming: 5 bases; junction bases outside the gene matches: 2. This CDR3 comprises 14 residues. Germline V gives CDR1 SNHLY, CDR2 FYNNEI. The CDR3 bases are TGTGCCAGCAGTCGGACAGGGGGCGATCAGCCCCAGCATTTT. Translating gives CASSRTGGDQPQHF.

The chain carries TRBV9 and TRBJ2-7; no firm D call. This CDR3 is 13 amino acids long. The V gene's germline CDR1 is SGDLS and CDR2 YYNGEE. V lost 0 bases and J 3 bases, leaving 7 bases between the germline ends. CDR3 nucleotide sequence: TGTGCCAGCAGCGTAGAGGCAGGCTACGAGCAGTACTTC. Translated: CASSVEAGYEQYF.